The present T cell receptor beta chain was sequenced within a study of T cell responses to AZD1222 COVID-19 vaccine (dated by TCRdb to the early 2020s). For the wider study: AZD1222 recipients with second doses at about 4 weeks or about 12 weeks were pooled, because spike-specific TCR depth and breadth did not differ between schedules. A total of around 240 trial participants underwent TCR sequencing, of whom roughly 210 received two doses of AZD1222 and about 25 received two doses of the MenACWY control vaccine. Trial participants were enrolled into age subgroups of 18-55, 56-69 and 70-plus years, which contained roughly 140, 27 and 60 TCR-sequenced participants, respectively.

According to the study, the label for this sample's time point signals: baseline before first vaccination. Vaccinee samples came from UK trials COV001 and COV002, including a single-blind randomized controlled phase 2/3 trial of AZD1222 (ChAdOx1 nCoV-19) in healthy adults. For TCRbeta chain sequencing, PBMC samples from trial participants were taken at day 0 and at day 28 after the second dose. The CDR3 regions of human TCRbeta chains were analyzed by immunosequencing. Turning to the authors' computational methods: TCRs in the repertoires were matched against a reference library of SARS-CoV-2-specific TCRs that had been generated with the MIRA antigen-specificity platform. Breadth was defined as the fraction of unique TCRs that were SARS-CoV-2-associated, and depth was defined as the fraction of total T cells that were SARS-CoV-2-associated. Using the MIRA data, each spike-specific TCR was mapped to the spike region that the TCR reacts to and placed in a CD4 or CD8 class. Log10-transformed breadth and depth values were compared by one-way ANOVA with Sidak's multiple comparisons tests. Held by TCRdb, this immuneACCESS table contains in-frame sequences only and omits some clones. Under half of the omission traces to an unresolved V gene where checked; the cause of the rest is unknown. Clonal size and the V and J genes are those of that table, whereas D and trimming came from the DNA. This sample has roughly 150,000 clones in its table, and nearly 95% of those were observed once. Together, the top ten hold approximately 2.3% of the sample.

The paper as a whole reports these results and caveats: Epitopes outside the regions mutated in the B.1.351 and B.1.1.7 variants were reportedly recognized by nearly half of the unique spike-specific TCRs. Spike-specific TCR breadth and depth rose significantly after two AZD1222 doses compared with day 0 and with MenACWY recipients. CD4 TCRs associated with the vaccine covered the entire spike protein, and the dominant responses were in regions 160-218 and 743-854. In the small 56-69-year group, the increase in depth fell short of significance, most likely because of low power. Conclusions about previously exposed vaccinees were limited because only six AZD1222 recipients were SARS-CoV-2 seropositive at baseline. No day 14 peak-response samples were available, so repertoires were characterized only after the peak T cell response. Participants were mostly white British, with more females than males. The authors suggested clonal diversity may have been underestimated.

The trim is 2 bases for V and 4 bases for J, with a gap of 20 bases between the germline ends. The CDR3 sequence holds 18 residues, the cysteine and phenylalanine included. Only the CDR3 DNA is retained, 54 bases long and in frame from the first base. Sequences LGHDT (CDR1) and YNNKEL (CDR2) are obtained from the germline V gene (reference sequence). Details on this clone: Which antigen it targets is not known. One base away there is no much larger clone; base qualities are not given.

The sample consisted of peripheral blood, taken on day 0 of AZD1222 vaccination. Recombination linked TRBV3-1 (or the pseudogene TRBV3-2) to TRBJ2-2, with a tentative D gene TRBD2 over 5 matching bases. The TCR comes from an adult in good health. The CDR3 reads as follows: CASSQFDDWRVPTGELFF. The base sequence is TGTGCCAGCAGCCAATTTGACGACTGGCGGGTCCCCACCGGGGAGCTGTTTTTT.